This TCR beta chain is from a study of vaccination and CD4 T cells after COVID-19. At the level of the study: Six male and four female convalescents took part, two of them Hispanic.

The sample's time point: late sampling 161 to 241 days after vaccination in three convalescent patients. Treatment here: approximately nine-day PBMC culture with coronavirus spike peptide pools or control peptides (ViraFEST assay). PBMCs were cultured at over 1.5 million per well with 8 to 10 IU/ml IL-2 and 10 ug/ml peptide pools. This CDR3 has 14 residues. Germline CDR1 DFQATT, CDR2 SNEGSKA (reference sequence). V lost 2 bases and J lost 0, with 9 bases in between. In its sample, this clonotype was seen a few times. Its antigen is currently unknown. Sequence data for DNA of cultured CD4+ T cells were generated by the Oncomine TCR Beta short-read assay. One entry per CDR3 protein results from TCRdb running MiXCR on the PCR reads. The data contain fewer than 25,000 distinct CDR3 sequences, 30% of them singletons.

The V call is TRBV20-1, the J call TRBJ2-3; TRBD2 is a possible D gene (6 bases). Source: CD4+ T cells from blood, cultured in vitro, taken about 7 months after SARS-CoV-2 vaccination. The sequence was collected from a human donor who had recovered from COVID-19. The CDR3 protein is CSARRRGSTDTQYF. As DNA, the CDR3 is TGCAGTGCTAGAAGGAGGGGCAGCACAGATACGCAGTATTTT.